This TCR beta chain was captured by sequencing in a study of regulatory T cells in long-lasting Graves disease. Study outcomes and limitations: With a few thousand shared public clonotypes, persistent patients exceeded new patients, who shared just over 950.

On this clonotype: As yet, its antigen is unknown.

Construction of TCR beta libraries relied on iRepertoire HTBI primers and on Arm-PCR targeting CDR3 regions. A single record per CDR3 protein comes from TCRdb applying MiXCR to the multiplex PCR reads. The table has 400,000 to 500,000 distinct CDR3 sequences, roughly 23% seen once. The CDR3 runs to 14 residues. CDR1 is MDHEN, CDR2 SYDVKM, per germline. The V gene end was trimmed by 4 bases and the J gene end by 15 bases; junction bases not matched to a gene: 14. As for time point: persistent/refractory GD, antithyroid drugs over 5 years with positive TRAb. TCR sequences were obtained from RNA taken from PBMCs.

This TCR was sampled from a female donor with Graves disease. The V gene is TRBV28, the J gene TRBJ2-1; TRBD1 aligns across 8 bases. The sequencing here drew on peripheral blood mononuclear cells (PBMCs), taken when the disease was refractory, from a patient treated with antithyroid drugs. CDR3 residues: CASSSSSATGARFF. CDR3 DNA: TGTGCCAGCAGTTCCTCTTCCGCGACAGGGGCGAGGTTCTTC.